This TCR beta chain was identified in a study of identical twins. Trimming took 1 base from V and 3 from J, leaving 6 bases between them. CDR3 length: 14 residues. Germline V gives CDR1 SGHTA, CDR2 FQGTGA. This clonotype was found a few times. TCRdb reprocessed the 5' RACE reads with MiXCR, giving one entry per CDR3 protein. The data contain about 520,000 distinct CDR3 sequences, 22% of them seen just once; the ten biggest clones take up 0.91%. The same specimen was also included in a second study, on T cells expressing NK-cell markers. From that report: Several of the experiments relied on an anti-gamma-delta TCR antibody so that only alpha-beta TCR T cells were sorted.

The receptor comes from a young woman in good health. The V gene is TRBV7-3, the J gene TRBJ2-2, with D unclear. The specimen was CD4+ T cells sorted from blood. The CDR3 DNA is TGTGCCAGCAGCTTAAGCAGAGACACCGGGGAGCTGTTTTTT. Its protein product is CASSLSRDTGELFF. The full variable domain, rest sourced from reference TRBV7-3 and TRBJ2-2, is GAGVSQTPSNKVTEKGKYVELRCDPISGHTALYWYRQSLGQGPEFLIYFQGTGAADDSGLPNDRFFAVRPEGSVSTLKIQRTERGDSAVYLCASSLSRDTGELFFGEGSRLTVL.